This paragraph reports one T cell receptor beta chain. This record belongs to a study of blood T cell repertoires in COVID-19. The CDR3 is 17 amino acids. The V gene's germline CDR1 is MDHEN and CDR2 SYDVKM. J gave up 6 bases and V 2 bases, and 11 bases lay outside the gene matches. Repertoires were generated with immunoSEQ multiplex PCR, while TCRdb's copy carries only in-frame clones and drops some. The sample yields about 230,000 clones, roughly 84% seen once. The chain employs TRBV28 and TRBJ1-4; 8 positions match TRBD1. This TCR was sampled from a middle-aged man with acute or convalescent COVID-19. Sequenced input: peripheral blood. Here the CDR3 reads CASSLGSTGGMHEKLFF. The CDR3 DNA reads as TGTGCCAGCAGTTTAGGTTCAACAGGGGGGATGCATGAAAAACTGTTTTTT.